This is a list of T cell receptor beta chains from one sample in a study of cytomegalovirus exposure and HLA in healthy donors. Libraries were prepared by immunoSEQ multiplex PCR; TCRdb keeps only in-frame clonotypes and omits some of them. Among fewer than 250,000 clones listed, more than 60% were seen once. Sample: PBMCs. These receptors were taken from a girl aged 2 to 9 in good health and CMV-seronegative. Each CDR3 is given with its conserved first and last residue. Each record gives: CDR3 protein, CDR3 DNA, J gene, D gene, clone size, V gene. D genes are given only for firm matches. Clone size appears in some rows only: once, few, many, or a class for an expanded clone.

CDR3: CATSDSPSTDTQYF; DNA: TGTGCCACCTCGGACTCCCCTAGCACAGATACGCAGTATTTT; J: TRBJ2-3; D: NA; size: once; V: TRBV10-3
CDR3: CASSLGDSHEQFF; DNA: TGTGCCAGCAGCTTAGGGGACAGCCATGAGCAGTTCTTC; J: TRBJ2-1; D: TRBD1; size: NA; V: TRBV7-8
CDR3: CASSLAGSITYEQYF; DNA: TGCGCCAGCAGCCTAGCGGGTAGTATAACCTACGAGCAGTACTTC; J: TRBJ2-7; D: TRBD2; size: NA; V: TRBV10-2
CDR3: CASSPRTYTEAFF; DNA: TGTGCCAGCAGCCCCCGGACATACACTGAAGCTTTCTTT; J: TRBJ1-1; D: NA; size: NA; V: TRBV4-2
CDR3: CASSLNRADDANTGELFF; DNA: TGTGCCAGCAGCTTAAACAGGGCGGATGACGCGAACACCGGGGAGCTGTTTTTT; J: TRBJ2-2; D: NA; size: few; V: TRBV12-1
CDR3: CASSDGDGGGGQYF; DNA: TGTGCCAGCAGTGACGGAGATGGGGGCGGGGGGCAGTACTTC; J: TRBJ2-7; D: NA; size: NA; V: TRBV6-1
CDR3: CASSLGGRANYGYTF; DNA: TGTGCCAGCAGCTTAGGAGGCAGGGCCAACTATGGCTACACCTTC; J: TRBJ1-2; D: NA; size: once; V: TRBV11-2
CDR3: CASSLTGYTEAFF; DNA: TGTGCCAGCAGCCTTACAGGGTACACTGAAGCTTTCTTT; J: TRBJ1-1; D: NA; size: NA; V: TRBV7-6
CDR3: CAWIPLREMGGNEQFF; DNA: TGTGCCTGGATCCCCCTCCGGGAGATGGGAGGCAATGAGCAGTTCTTC; J: TRBJ2-1; D: NA; size: NA; V: TRBV30
CDR3: CAPLVLGRPIYSNQPQHF; DNA: TGTGCCCCTTTGGTCTTGGGCCGTCCAATTTATAGCAATCAGCCCCAGCATTTT; J: TRBJ1-5; D: NA; size: NA; V: TRBV9
CDR3: CASSYSTGNVVYEQYF; DNA: TGTGCCAGCAGTTACTCTACAGGGAATGTGGTCTACGAGCAGTACTTC; J: TRBJ2-7; D: NA; size: few; V: TRBV6-5
CDR3: CASHKGEASDTQYF; DNA: TGCGCTTCACACAAGGGGGAAGCATCAGATACGCAGTATTTT; J: TRBJ2-3; D: NA; size: NA; V: TRBV5-1
CDR3: CASSPPVGGAGNEKLFF; DNA: TGTGCCAGCTCACCACCGGTCGGGGGAGCGGGGAATGAAAAACTGTTTTTT; J: TRBJ1-4; D: NA; size: NA; V: TRBV18
CDR3: CAWRRGPGNTIYF; DNA: TGTGCCTGGAGGCGGGGGCCAGGAAACACCATATATTTT; J: TRBJ1-3; D: NA; size: NA; V: TRBV30
CDR3: CASSFGGGQETQYF; DNA: TGCGCCAGCAGCTTCGGGGGGGGACAAGAGACCCAGTACTTC; J: TRBJ2-5; D: TRBD2; size: NA; V: TRBV5-1
CDR3: CASSSGQGTDTQYF; DNA: TGTGCCAGCAGTTCAGGACAGGGCACAGATACGCAGTATTTT; J: TRBJ2-3; D: TRBD1; size: NA; V: TRBV6-5
CDR3: CASSTKIPGQESGNTIYF; DNA: TGTGCCAGCAGCACAAAAATTCCGGGACAAGAATCTGGAAACACCATATATTTT; J: TRBJ1-3; D: NA; size: NA; V: TRBV7-9
CDR3: CASSETGMNTEAFF; DNA: TGTGCCAGCAGCGAGACAGGGATGAACACTGAAGCTTTCTTT; J: TRBJ1-1; D: TRBD1; size: NA; V: TRBV5-4
CDR3: CASSRDRVDGYTF; DNA: TGTGCCAGCAGCCGGGACAGGGTCGATGGCTACACCTTC; J: TRBJ1-2; D: TRBD1; size: few; V: TRBV7-2
CDR3: CAWSVEGFSEAFF; DNA: TGTGCCTGGAGTGTAGAGGGTTTCTCTGAAGCTTTCTTT; J: TRBJ1-1; D: NA; size: few; V: TRBV30
CDR3: CASSLGGRTGRLSPLHF; DNA: TGCGCCAGCAGCTTGGGGGGACGGACAGGGCGATTGTCACCCCTCCACTTT; J: TRBJ1-6; D: TRBD1; size: NA; V: TRBV5-1
CDR3: CASSLRGGRHATQYF; DNA: TGTGCCAGCAGCCTTCGGGGAGGTCGGCATGCGACCCAGTACTTC; J: TRBJ2-5; D: NA; size: few; V: TRBV7-8
CDR3: CASSFWTLRGVDTQYF; DNA: TGTGCCAGCAGTTTCTGGACACTGCGGGGTGTAGATACGCAGTATTTT; J: TRBJ2-3; D: NA; size: NA; V: TRBV6-6
CDR3: CATRTRLGVFPNNEKLFF; DNA: TGTGCCACCAGGACTAGGCTGGGCGTCTTCCCGAACAATGAAAAACTGTTTTTT; J: TRBJ1-4; D: NA; size: NA; V: TRBV15
CDR3: CASSLQFGETQYF; DNA: TGTGCCAGCAGCTTACAGTTCGGGGAGACCCAGTACTTC; J: TRBJ2-5; D: NA; size: NA; V: TRBV7-6
CDR3: CASSSRQGNQPQHF; DNA: TGTGCCAGCAGCAGCAGACAGGGCAATCAGCCCCAGCATTTT; J: TRBJ1-5; D: NA; size: NA; V: TRBV5-6
CDR3: CASSLGLAGALGTDTQYF; DNA: TGTGCCAGCAGCTTAGGACTAGCGGGAGCTCTGGGCACAGATACGCAGTATTTT; J: TRBJ2-3; D: TRBD2; size: NA; V: TRBV11-2
CDR3: CASPAVGRGYPGNTIYF; DNA: TGTGCCAGTCCTGCGGTCGGCCGAGGGTACCCTGGAAACACCATATATTTT; J: TRBJ1-3; D: NA; size: NA; V: TRBV19
CDR3: CASSRSTGADIQYF; DNA: TGCGCCAGCAGCCGGTCGACAGGGGCGGACATTCAGTACTTC; J: TRBJ2-4; D: TRBD1; size: NA; V: TRBV4-1
CDR3: CASSQRPDRDTEAFF; DNA: TGTGCCAGCAGCCAAAGGCCGGACAGGGATACTGAAGCTTTCTTT; J: TRBJ1-1; D: TRBD1; size: NA; V: TRBV4-2
CDR3: CAWRKQWTSTDTQYF; DNA: TGTGCCTGGAGAAAACAGTGGACTAGCACAGATACGCAGTATTTT; J: TRBJ2-3; D: NA; size: NA; V: TRBV30
CDR3: CASSEAVRGRYGYTF; DNA: TGTGCCAGCAGTGAAGCCGTCAGGGGAAGGTATGGCTACACCTTC; J: TRBJ1-2; D: NA; size: NA; V: TRBV2
CDR3: CASSLETGLRGGYTF; DNA: TGTGCCAGCAGCTTGGAGACAGGCCTAAGGGGTGGCTACACCTTC; J: TRBJ1-2; D: NA; size: NA; V: TRBV5-4
CDR3: CASGDRGNQPQHF; DNA: TGTGCCAGCGGGGACAGGGGCAATCAGCCCCAGCATTTT; J: TRBJ1-5; D: TRBD1; size: NA; V: TRBV2
CDR3: CASSEYIGVAYEQYF; DNA: TGTGCCAGCAGTGAATATATAGGGGTTGCCTACGAGCAGTACTTC; J: TRBJ2-7; D: NA; size: NA; V: TRBV25-1
CDR3: CASAQAGVETQYF; DNA: TGTGCCAGCGCTCAGGCGGGAGTTGAGACGCAGTATTTT; J: TRBJ2-3; D: TRBD2; size: NA; V: TRBV25-1
CDR3: CASSAKDRDQETQYF; DNA: TGTGCCAGCAGCGCCAAAGACAGGGACCAAGAGACCCAGTACTTC; J: TRBJ2-5; D: TRBD1; size: NA; V: TRBV5-4
CDR3: CASSTNRDIYHGYTF; DNA: TGTGCCAGCAGTACGAACCGGGACATTTACCATGGCTACACCTTC; J: TRBJ1-2; D: NA; size: few; V: TRBV6-6
CDR3: CASNATWVAESYEQYF; DNA: TGCGCCAGCAATGCGACGTGGGTAGCGGAGAGCTACGAGCAGTACTTC; J: TRBJ2-7; D: NA; size: NA; V: TRBV10-1
CDR3: CASSVNRPTEAFF; DNA: TGTGCCAGCAGTGTAAACAGACCCACTGAAGCTTTCTTT; J: TRBJ1-1; D: NA; size: once; V: TRBV2
CDR3: CASSLISSGNTIYF; DNA: TGTGCCAGCAGCTTAATATCCTCTGGAAACACCATATATTTT; J: TRBJ1-3; D: NA; size: once; V: TRBV11-2
CDR3: CASSLDRHTEAFF; DNA: TGTGCCAGCAGCTTAGACAGGCACACTGAAGCTTTCTTT; J: TRBJ1-1; D: NA; size: NA; V: TRBV7-2
CDR3: CASSEKVSGLTDTQYF; DNA: TGTGCCAGCAGTGAAAAGGTTAGCGGCCTAACAGATACGCAGTATTTT; J: TRBJ2-3; D: NA; size: NA; V: TRBV6-1
CDR3: CASSYSGGPEAFF; DNA: TGTGCCAGCAGTTACTCCGGGGGGCCTGAAGCTTTCTTT; J: TRBJ1-1; D: NA; size: NA; V: TRBV6-5
CDR3: CASSVEGLSAETQYF; DNA: TGTGCCAGCAGCGTAGAGGGCCTTAGCGCGGAGACCCAGTACTTC; J: TRBJ2-5; D: NA; size: NA; V: TRBV9
CDR3: CASSPRGAYGYTF; DNA: TGTGCCAGCAGCCCCCGCGGGGCCTATGGCTACACCTTC; J: TRBJ1-2; D: NA; size: NA; V: TRBV9
CDR3: CASSFSTLGYEQYF; DNA: TGTGCCAGCAGCTTCTCGACTCTGGGCTACGAGCAGTACTTC; J: TRBJ2-7; D: NA; size: NA; V: TRBV14
CDR3: CATDRASGANVLTF; DNA: TGTGCCACCGACAGAGCGTCTGGGGCCAACGTCCTGACTTTC; J: TRBJ2-6; D: NA; size: once; V: TRBV6-5
CDR3: CASSPLLTGGPGTDTQYF; DNA: TGTGCCAGCAGCCCCCTCCTAACGGGGGGGCCGGGCACAGATACGCAGTATTTT; J: TRBJ2-3; D: TRBD2; size: NA; V: TRBV27
CDR3: CSVGGRAANTEAFF; DNA: TGCAGCGTGGGGGGGCGGGCGGCGAACACTGAAGCTTTCTTT; J: TRBJ1-1; D: NA; size: NA; V: TRBV29-1
CDR3: CASSGLAGAISNEQFF; DNA: TGTGCCAGCAGTGGACTAGCGGGAGCTATTAGCAATGAGCAGTTCTTC; J: TRBJ2-1; D: TRBD2; size: NA; V: TRBV6-1
CDR3: CASRPVQGAVQPQHF; DNA: TGTGCCAGCAGACCCGTCCAGGGGGCGGTTCAGCCCCAGCATTTT; J: TRBJ1-5; D: TRBD1; size: NA; V: TRBV6-1